A selection of T cell receptor beta chains follows, all from one sample in a study of HIV-infected patients and healthy controls. In TCRdb, the 5' RACE reads were re-called with MiXCR into one record per CDR3 protein. The repertoire consists of some 13,000 distinct CDR3 sequences, with roughly 11% occurring once and the leading ten covering more than 5%. Material: blood. Receptors were obtained from an adult in good health. The CDR3 runs from the conserved cysteine through the conserved F or W. A D gene is named only where the DNA matches it firmly.

V gene: TRBV6-4
J gene: TRBJ1-2
D gene: -
CDR3 protein: CASSDSNYGYTF

V gene: TRBV3-1
J gene: TRBJ2-5
D gene: -
CDR3 protein: CASSQEFLKGYQETQYF

V gene: TRBV29-1
J gene: TRBJ1-2
D gene: -
CDR3 protein: CSVGGGPYGYTF

V gene: TRBV3-1
J gene: TRBJ1-2
D gene: TRBD1
CDR3 protein: CASAAGTGVGYGYTF

V gene: TRBV19
J gene: TRBJ2-1
D gene: TRBD2
CDR3 protein: CASSPPQIAGGPNEQFF

V gene: TRBV20-1
J gene: TRBJ2-4
D gene: -
CDR3 protein: CSAVGAVQYF

V gene: TRBV5-1
J gene: TRBJ1-2
D gene: -
CDR3 protein: CASSFREKGYGYTF

V gene: TRBV5-4
J gene: TRBJ2-6
D gene: -
CDR3 protein: CASSLSQGRSGANVLTF

V gene: TRBV29-1
J gene: TRBJ1-1
D gene: -
CDR3 protein: CSVDRGKQGAFF

V gene: TRBV7-2
J gene: TRBJ1-2
D gene: -
CDR3 protein: CASSPSANYGYTF

V gene: TRBV2
J gene: TRBJ1-4
D gene: -
CDR3 protein: CASMRTSNEKLFF

V gene: TRBV5-1
J gene: TRBJ2-6
D gene: -
CDR3 protein: CASSLGHVDSGANVLTF

V gene: TRBV27
J gene: TRBJ2-5
D gene: TRBD1
CDR3 protein: CASSTGSGGTGVIETQYF

V gene: TRBV3-1
J gene: TRBJ1-3
D gene: TRBD1
CDR3 protein: CASSLGTGLSGNTIYF

V gene: TRBV5-4
J gene: TRBJ2-7
D gene: -
CDR3 protein: CASSLSGLDEQYF

V gene: TRBV28
J gene: TRBJ1-5
D gene: TRBD1
CDR3 protein: CASSFEGGKSNQPQHF

V gene: TRBV11-2
J gene: TRBJ1-3
D gene: -
CDR3 protein: CASSLGYANTIYF

V gene: TRBV10-3
J gene: TRBJ2-7
D gene: -
CDR3 protein: CAISEIGPTEQYF

V gene: TRBV14
J gene: TRBJ2-3
D gene: TRBD1
CDR3 protein: CASSRLQGALTDTQYF

V gene: TRBV7-6
J gene: TRBJ1-6
D gene: TRBD1
CDR3 protein: CASSQRAGTGNSPLHF

V gene: TRBV20-1
J gene: TRBJ2-3
D gene: TRBD2
CDR3 protein: CSARIALAARTDTQYF

V gene: TRBV10-3
J gene: TRBJ1-6
D gene: TRBD1
CDR3 protein: CAIKDREESPLHF

V gene: TRBV2
J gene: TRBJ2-5
D gene: TRBD1
CDR3 protein: CASGRDSLRLETQYF

V gene: TRBV20-1
J gene: TRBJ1-5
D gene: -
CDR3 protein: CSARDESREQPQHF

V gene: TRBV6-5
J gene: TRBJ1-2
D gene: -
CDR3 protein: CASSFQLSGNYGYTF

V gene: TRBV7-9
J gene: TRBJ2-7
D gene: -
CDR3 protein: CASSLARPGPYEQYF

V gene: TRBV14
J gene: TRBJ1-1
D gene: TRBD1
CDR3 protein: CASSQAGGAAEAFF

V gene: TRBV12-3/TRBV12-4
J gene: TRBJ1-1
D gene: -
CDR3 protein: CASRLTGSTEAFF

V gene: TRBV5-6
J gene: TRBJ2-1
D gene: -
CDR3 protein: CASSLAGYEQFF

V gene: TRBV4-1
J gene: TRBJ2-7
D gene: -
CDR3 protein: CASSQEEQYEQYF

V gene: TRBV20-1
J gene: TRBJ2-5
D gene: TRBD1
CDR3 protein: CSAKTRYRGRETQYF

V gene: TRBV4-1
J gene: TRBJ1-3
D gene: -
CDR3 protein: CASSQEQTNSGNTIYF